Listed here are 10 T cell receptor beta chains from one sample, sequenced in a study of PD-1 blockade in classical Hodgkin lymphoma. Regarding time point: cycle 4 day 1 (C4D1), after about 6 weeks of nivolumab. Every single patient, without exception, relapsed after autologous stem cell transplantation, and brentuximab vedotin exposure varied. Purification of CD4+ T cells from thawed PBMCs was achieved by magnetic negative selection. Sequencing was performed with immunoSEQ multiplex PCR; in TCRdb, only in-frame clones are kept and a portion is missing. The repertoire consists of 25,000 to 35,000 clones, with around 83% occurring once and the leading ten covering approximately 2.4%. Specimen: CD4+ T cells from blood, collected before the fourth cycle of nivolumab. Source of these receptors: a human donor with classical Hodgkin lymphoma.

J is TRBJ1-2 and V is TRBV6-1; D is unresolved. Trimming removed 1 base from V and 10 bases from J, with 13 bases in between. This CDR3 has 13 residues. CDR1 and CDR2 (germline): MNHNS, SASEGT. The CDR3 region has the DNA TGTGCCAGCAGTGAAGGGACTTCTTTTCTCTACACCTTC. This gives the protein CASSEGTSFLYTF.

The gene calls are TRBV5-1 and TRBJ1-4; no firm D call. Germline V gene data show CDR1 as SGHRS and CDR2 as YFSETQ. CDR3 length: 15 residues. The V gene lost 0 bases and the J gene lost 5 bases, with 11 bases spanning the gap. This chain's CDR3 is CASSLALFGNEKLFF. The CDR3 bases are TGCGCCAGCAGCTTGGCCCTATTCGGAAATGAAAAACTGTTTTTT.

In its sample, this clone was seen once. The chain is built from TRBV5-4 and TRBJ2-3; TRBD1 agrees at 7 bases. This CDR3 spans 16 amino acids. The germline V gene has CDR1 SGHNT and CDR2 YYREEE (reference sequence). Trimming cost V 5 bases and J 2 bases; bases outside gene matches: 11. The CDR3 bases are TGTGCCAGCAGTTTACCGCCCGGGACAGACACAGATACGCAGTATTTT. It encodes CASSLPPGTDTDTQYF.

The CDR3 bases are TGTGCCAGCAGGGAAAATCAGGGTGTCTACGAGCAGTACTTC. Translation: CASRENQGVYEQYF. The chain combines TRBV2 with TRBJ2-7, with a possible D match to TRBD1 (5 bases). The CDR3 is made up of 14 amino acids. CDR1 and CDR2 (germline): SNHLY, FYNNEI. V dropped 6 bases and J dropped 3 bases, with 15 bases sitting between them.

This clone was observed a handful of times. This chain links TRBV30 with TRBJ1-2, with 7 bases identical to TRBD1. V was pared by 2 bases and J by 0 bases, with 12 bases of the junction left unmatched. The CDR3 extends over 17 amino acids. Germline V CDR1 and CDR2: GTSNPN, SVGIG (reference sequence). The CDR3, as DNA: TGTGCCTGGAGTTCAGCTGGCCGACAGGGAGCTAACTATGGCTACACCTTC. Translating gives CAWSSAGRQGANYGYTF.

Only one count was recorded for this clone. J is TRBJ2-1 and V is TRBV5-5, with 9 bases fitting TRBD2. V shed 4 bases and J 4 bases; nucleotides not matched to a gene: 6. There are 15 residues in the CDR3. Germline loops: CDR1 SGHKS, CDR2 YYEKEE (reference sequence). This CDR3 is CASSLGLAPYNEQFF. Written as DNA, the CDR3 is TGTGCCAGCAGCCTTGGACTAGCGCCTTACAATGAGCAGTTCTTC.

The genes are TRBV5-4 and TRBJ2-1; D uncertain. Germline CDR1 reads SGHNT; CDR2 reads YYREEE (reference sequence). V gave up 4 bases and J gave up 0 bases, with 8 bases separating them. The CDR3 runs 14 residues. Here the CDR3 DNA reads TGTGCCAGCAGCACCCGACACTCCTACAATGAGCAGTTCTTC. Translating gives CASSTRHSYNEQFF. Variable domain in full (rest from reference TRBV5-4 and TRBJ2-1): ETGVTQSPTHLIKTRGQQVTLRCSSQSGHNTVSWYQQALGQGPQFIFQYYREEENGRGNFPPRFSGLQFPNYSSELNVNALELDDSALYLCASSTRHSYNEQFFGPGTRLTVL.

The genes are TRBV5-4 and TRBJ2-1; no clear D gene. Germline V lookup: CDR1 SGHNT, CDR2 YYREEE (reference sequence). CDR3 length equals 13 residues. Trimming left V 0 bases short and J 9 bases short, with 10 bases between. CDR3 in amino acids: CASSLALSGEQFF. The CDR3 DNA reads TGTGCCAGCAGCTTGGCCTTATCGGGTGAGCAGTTCTTC.

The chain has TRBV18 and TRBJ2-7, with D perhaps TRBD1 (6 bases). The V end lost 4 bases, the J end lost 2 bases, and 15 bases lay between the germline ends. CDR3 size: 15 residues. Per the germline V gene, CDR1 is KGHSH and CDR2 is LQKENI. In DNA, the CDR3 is TGTGCCAGCTCACAAGACAGGACCGGTACCTACGAGCAGTACTTC. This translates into CASSQDRTGTYEQYF.

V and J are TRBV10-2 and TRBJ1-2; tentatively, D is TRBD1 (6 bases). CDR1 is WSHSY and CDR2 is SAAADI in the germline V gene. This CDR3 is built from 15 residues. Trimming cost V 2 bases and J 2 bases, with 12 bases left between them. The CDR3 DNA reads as TGCGCCAGCAGTGAGGGTGGGGGCGCGAACTATGGCTACACCTTC. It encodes CASSEGGGANYGYTF.